Following are 20 T cell receptor beta chains from one sample sequenced in a study of neurological immune-mediated disorders. TCRdb called the 5' RACE reads again in MiXCR, with one record for every CDR3 protein. The sample holds under 35,000 distinct CDR3 sequences, 20% to 25% seen once. The sequenced sample consisted of CD4+ T cells from blood. The source of these receptors is a man aged 45-65 years with HTLV-1-associated myelopathy (HAM/TSP).

This clonotype has ten or more counts. The J gene is TRBJ1-1, the V gene TRBV7-9; unclear D gene. Germline V gene data show CDR1 as SEHNR and CDR2 as FQNEAQ (reference sequence). The V end lost 5 bases, the J end lost 0 bases, and 7 bases lay between the germline ends. The CDR3 totals 13 residues. In DNA form, the CDR3 reads TGTGCCAGCAGCCTTCTCATGAACACTGAAGCTTTCTTT. Encoded protein: CASSLLMNTEAFF. Full variable domain (outside the CDR3, taken from reference TRBV7-9 and TRBJ1-1): DTGVSQNPRHKITKRGQNVTFRCDPISEHNRLYWYRQTLGQGPEFLTYFQNEAQLEKSRLLSDRFSAERPKGSFSTLEIQRTEQGDSAMYLCASSLLMNTEAFFGQGTRLTVV.

The table lists this clonotype with many counts. V usage is TRBV7-2 and J usage is TRBJ2-4, with D unresolved. The V and J ends lost 5 bases and 3 bases respectively, with 17 bases between them. The CDR3 covers 16 residues. CDR1 is SGHTA, CDR2 FQGNSA, per germline. CDR3 residues: CASSASKSWVKNIQYF. For the CDR3, the DNA is TGTGCCAGCAGCGCTTCTAAGTCGTGGGTCAAAAACATTCAGTACTTC. Full variable domain (rest looked up from reference TRBV7-2 and TRBJ2-4): GAGVSQSPSNKVTEKGKDVELRCDPISGHTALYWYRQSLGQGLEFLIYFQGNSAPDKSGLPSDRFSAERTGGSVSTLTIQRTQQEDSAVYLCASSASKSWVKNIQYFGAGTRLSVL.

This clonotype has at least ten counts. The genes are TRBV7-2 and TRBJ1-1; TRBD1 might be the D (6 bases). The CDR3 has 16 amino acids. Trimming cost V 0 bases and J 3 bases, with 14 bases left between them. The germline V gene encodes CDR1 SGHTA and CDR2 FQGNSA. In DNA, the CDR3 is TGTGCCAGCAGCTTAGCGAGCAGGGGAAGGGACACTGAAGCTTTCTTT. Encoded protein: CASSLASRGRDTEAFF.

There are many counts of this clonotype. The chain carries TRBV6-8 and TRBJ1-5, with a possible D match to TRBD1 (6 bases). Trimming removed 2 bases from V and 4 bases from J, with 18 bases in between. This CDR3 spans 17 amino acids. Germline CDR1 is MNHGY and CDR2 is SAAAGT. CDR3 protein: CASSYDSSGEPNQPQHF. CDR3 sequence (DNA): TGTGCCAGCAGTTACGACTCTTCAGGGGAACCTAATCAGCCCCAGCATTTT.

This clonotype was seen ten or more times. The chain joins TRBV27 to TRBJ2-3; TRBD2 agrees at 14 bases. This CDR3 is built from 18 residues. The J segment lost 5 bases and the V segment lost 2 bases, leaving 9 bases of the junction unmatched. CDR1 and CDR2 (germline): MNHEY, SMNVEV (reference sequence). The CDR3 coding sequence is TGTGCCAGCAGTTTACGGCCGACTAGCGGGAGGGCCGAAGATACGCAGTATTTT. This codes for CASSLRPTSGRAEDTQYF.

The gene calls are TRBV20-1 and TRBJ1-5; the match to TRBD1 covers 12 bases. Germline CDR1 and CDR2: DFQATT and SNEGSKA (reference sequence). V gave up 3 bases and J gave up 0 bases; unmatched junction bases: 0. CDR3 length equals 15 residues. The CDR3 DNA is TGCAGTGCTAGGGGACAGGGGGCTAGCAATCAGCCCCAGCATTTT. Translating gives CSARGQGASNQPQHF.

This clonotype was recorded at least ten times. The V call is TRBV5-1, the J call TRBJ2-3; 7 bases agree with TRBD1. This CDR3 is built from 18 residues. After removal of 0 bases from V and 0 bases from J, the junction contained 10 bases not matched to a gene. The germline V gene has CDR1 SGHRS and CDR2 YFSETQ. CDR3: CASSLGGTALSSTDTQYF. Here the CDR3 DNA reads TGCGCCAGCAGCTTGGGAGGGACAGCGCTATCTAGCACAGATACGCAGTATTTT.

The sample holds many counts of this clonotype. J is TRBJ1-1 and V is TRBV25-1; D gene uncertain. CDR1 and CDR2 (germline): MGHDK, SYGVNS. Trimming stripped 1 base from V and 6 bases from J, with 9 bases between. The CDR3 runs 13 residues. The chain's CDR3 is CASSELHSSEAFF. The CDR3, as DNA: TGTGCCAGCAGTGAATTACATTCCTCTGAAGCTTTCTTT. Supplemented by reference TRBV25-1 and TRBJ1-1, the full variable domain reads EADIYQTPRYLVIGTGKKITLECSQTMGHDKMYWYQQDPGMELHLIHYSYGVNSTEKGDLSSESTVSRIRTEHFPLTLESARPSHTSQYLCASSELHSSEAFFGQGTRLTVV.

This clonotype showed up many times. This chain connects TRBV20-1 to TRBJ2-7; no definite D call. Germline lookup yields CDR1 DFQATT and CDR2 SNEGSKA (reference sequence). Trimming shortened V by 3 bases and J by 4 bases, and 7 bases separated the two germline ends. The CDR3 extends over 11 amino acids. The CDR3 is CSASESYEQYF. In nucleotides, the CDR3 is TGCAGTGCTAGCGAGAGTTACGAGCAGTACTTC.

J is TRBJ1-4 and V is TRBV4-1; D unresolved. Germline CDR1 and CDR2: MGHRA and YSYEKL. V lost 0 bases and J 2 bases, leaving 10 bases between the germline ends. This CDR3 comprises 16 residues. The CDR3 DNA reads TGCGCCAGCAGCCAAGATCGGGGTGCGACTAATGAAAAACTGTTTTTT. It translates to CASSQDRGATNEKLFF.

This rearrangement joins TRBV7-9 to TRBJ2-7, with a tentative D call TRBD1 (6 bases). The CDR3 spans 15 residues. The ends were cut back, 5 bases at V and 2 bases at J, with 16 bases in the middle. Germline V CDR1 and CDR2: SEHNR, FQNEAQ (reference sequence). The CDR3 spells CASSTHGTPPYEQYF. The CDR3 nucleotides are TGTGCCAGCAGCACCCACGGGACACCACCCTACGAGCAGTACTTC.

The sample holds many counts of this clonotype. This rearrangement joins TRBV6-6 to TRBJ2-1; tentatively, D is TRBD2 (6 bases). Germline V CDR1 and CDR2: MNHNY, SVGAGI (reference sequence). V was clipped by 7 bases and J by 8 bases, with 9 bases between them. The CDR3 loop spans 11 amino acids. The CDR3 DNA reads as TGTGCCAGCACCAGGAGGGATGAGCAGTTCTTC. Protein: CASTRRDEQFF.

This clonotype was observed many times. The V call is TRBV20-1, the J call TRBJ2-2, with TRBD1 matching 9 bases. V shed 6 bases, J shed 1 base, and the junction held 3 bases outside the gene matches. Germline loops: CDR1 DFQATT, CDR2 SNEGSKA (reference sequence). The CDR3 length is 14 residues. DNA for the CDR3: TGCAGTGCCGTGACAGGGGGGAACACCGGGGAGCTGTTTTTT. It specifies CSAVTGGNTGELFF.

This chain links TRBV5-1 with TRBJ2-5, with 7 positions matching TRBD1. The CDR3 consists of 14 residues. J gave up 8 bases and V 0 bases, and 7 bases lay outside the gene matches. CDR1 and CDR2 (germline): SGHRS, YFSETQ. The CDR3 spells CASSLGDSENTQYF. The CDR3 region has the DNA TGCGCCAGCAGCTTGGGGGACAGTGAAAATACCCAGTACTTC.

This clonotype was seen repeatedly, ten times or more. This sequence joins TRBV20-1 and TRBJ2-1, with D tentatively TRBD1 (6 bases). CDR3 length: 14 residues. Germline CDR1 DFQATT, CDR2 SNEGSKA (reference sequence). Trimming shortened V by 3 bases and J by 2 bases, and 11 bases separated the two germline ends. CDR3 nucleotide sequence: TGCAGTGCTAGTAGGACAGAAACCTACAATGAGCAGTTCTTC. Its translation: CSASRTETYNEQFF.

The genes are TRBV12-3 or TRBV12-4 and TRBJ1-1; D call uncertain. CDR3 size: 15 residues. Deletions cut 4 bases from V and 2 bases from J, with 14 bases between. The CDR3, as DNA: TGTGCCAGCAGTTCAAGGACGGGAGGAAACACTGAAGCTTTCTTT. Residues: CASSSRTGGNTEAFF.

This clonotype was observed many times. V usage is TRBV6-5 and J usage is TRBJ2-1, with 8 bases lining up with TRBD2. Germline V gene data show CDR1 as MNHEY and CDR2 as SVGAGI. CDR3 size: 15 residues. Trimming at V came to 2 bases and at J to 7 bases, leaving 7 bases not matched to a gene. The CDR3 loop is CASSYRGSGGNEQFF. CDR3 coding DNA: TGTGCCAGCAGTTACCGAGGCTCGGGAGGGAATGAGCAGTTCTTC.

This clonotype was seen many times. The chain employs TRBV20-1 and TRBJ2-4; TRBD1 is a possible D gene (6 bases). Trimming stripped 5 bases from V and 1 base from J, with 15 bases between. The CDR3 totals 15 residues. Germline V gene lookup returns CDR1 DFQATT and CDR2 SNEGSKA (reference sequence). CDR3 region: CSAHDSGQAKNIQYF. The DNA of the CDR3 is TGCAGTGCTCATGATTCCGGACAGGCCAAAAACATTCAGTACTTC.

Worth noting for this clonotype: At one end the junction does not follow the germline gene, possibly because of a read error. This chain uses TRBV5-1 with TRBJ2-7; D unresolved. The CDR3 length is 15 residues. Per the germline V gene, CDR1 is SGHRS and CDR2 is YFSETQ. In nucleotides, the CDR3 is TGCGCCAGCAGCTTTACTGACGCGTTGTCCTACGATCAGTACTTC. Translated, it gives CASSFTDALSYDQYF.

This clonotype was counted many times. The rearrangement uses TRBV9 and TRBJ1-1, with D possibly matching TRBD1 (6 bases). CDR3 length equals 13 residues. Trimming pared 5 bases from V and 11 bases from J, leaving 19 bases between. Germline V gene lookup returns CDR1 SGDLS and CDR2 YYNGEE. CDR3 nucleotide sequence: TGTGCCAGCAGTCGAAGTGAAACTCAGGGGGCTTTCTTT. Protein sequence: CASSRSETQGAFF. Full variable domain (outside the CDR3, taken from reference TRBV9 and TRBJ1-1): DSGVTQTPKHLITATGQRVTLRCSPRSGDLSVYWYQQSLDQGLQFLIQYYNGEERAKGNILERFSAQQFPDLHSELNLSSLELGDSALYFCASSRSETQGAFFGQGTRLTVV.